The clone carrying this T cell receptor (beta chain) was picked up one time. Its antigen is not identified. The investigators split CD4+ cells into a CD45RA+ naive subset and a CD45RA-negative memory subset. This sample was included in a study of shared clonotypes between healthy human individuals. Study-level findings and limits: Several donors held 4.5% to 5% of naive CD4 clonotypes in common.

Losses at the gene ends were 0 bases for V and 1 base for J; bases not matched to a gene: 3. The CDR3 spans 16 residues. CDR1 and CDR2 from the germline V gene are SGDLS and YYNGEE. Assay: immunoSEQ multiplex PCR; the TCRdb copy retains only in-frame clones and omits some. This sample has around 700,000 clones; 55% to 75% occur once, and the top ten carry roughly 1.8%. This chain links TRBV9 with TRBJ2-2, with TRBD1 matching 7 bases. The clonotype was recovered from a woman aged 30 to 39 in good health. The sample was memory CD4+ T cells sorted from blood. Documented subset: CD45RA-negative fraction. CDR3 protein: CASSVEAGGNTGELFF. DNA for the CDR3: TGTGCCAGCAGCGTAGAGGCAGGGGGGAACACCGGGGAGCTGTTTTTT.